This T cell receptor beta chain was captured by sequencing in a study of T cell responses to AZD1222 COVID-19 vaccine. Trimming left V 5 bases short and J 6 bases short, with 13 bases between. Germline V gives CDR1 MDHEN, CDR2 SYDVKM. The CDR3 has 13 amino acids. Remarks on this clone: Its antigen is undetermined.

Whole-study findings and limits: Repertoire sampling occurred only after the peak T cell response. The sample set comprised mostly white British donors with more females, and clonal diversity was possibly underestimated. Vaccine-associated CD4 TCRs spanned spike, dominant at 160-218 and 743-854. After two AZD1222 doses, spike-specific TCR breadth and depth rose versus day 0.

TCRdb's table, derived via immunoSEQ multiplex PCR, lists solely in-frame clones and lacks some. This sample has about 37,000 clones, with roughly 90% found just once. The sequence came from an adult in good health. The chain uses TRBV28 and TRBJ1-2; weak D call: TRBD1 (5 bases). The sample consisted of peripheral blood, taken on day 0 of AZD1222 vaccination. In nucleotides, the CDR3 is TGTGCCAGCAGTCCGACAGTTGCCGATGGCTACACCTTC. This translates into CASSPTVADGYTF.